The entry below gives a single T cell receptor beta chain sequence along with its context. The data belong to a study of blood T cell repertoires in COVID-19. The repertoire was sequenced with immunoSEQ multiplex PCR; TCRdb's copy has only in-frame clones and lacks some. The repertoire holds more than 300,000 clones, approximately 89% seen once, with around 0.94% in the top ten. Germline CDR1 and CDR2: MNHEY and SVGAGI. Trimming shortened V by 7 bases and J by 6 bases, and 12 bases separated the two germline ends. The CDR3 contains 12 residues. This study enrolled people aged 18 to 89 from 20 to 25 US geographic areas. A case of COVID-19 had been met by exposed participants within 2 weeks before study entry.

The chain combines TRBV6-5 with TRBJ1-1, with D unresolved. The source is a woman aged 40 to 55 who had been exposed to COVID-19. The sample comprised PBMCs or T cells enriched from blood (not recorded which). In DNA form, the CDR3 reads TGTGCCAGCACCAGACTCGGATCTGAAGCTTTCTTT. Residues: CASTRLGSEAFF.